Listed below are T cell receptor beta chains from one sample, sequenced in a study of blood T cell repertoires in COVID-19. Profiled with immunoSEQ multiplex PCR; TCRdb holds only in-frame clones, not every one. The sample shows about 230,000 clones, 75% to 90% of them seen only once. The specimen was peripheral blood. The receptors originated from a man between 35 and 55 years old with acute or convalescent COVID-19. The CDR3 runs from the conserved cysteine through the conserved F or W. The D gene is left open where the match is weak. Rows give clone size only sometimes, using once, few, many, or a class for an expanded clone.

TRBV5-4	14	TRBJ1-2	TRBD1	NA	CASSYRDRGPGYTF	TGTGCCAGCAGCTATCGGGACAGGGGCCCTGGCTACACCTTC
TRBV6-5	14	TRBJ2-7	NA	NA	CASSYTRSSYEQYF	TGTGCCAGCAGTTACACCCGGAGCTCCTACGAGCAGTACTTC
TRBV20-1	13	TRBJ2-4	TRBD2	few	CSASSGRGNIQYF	TGCAGTGCTAGTAGCGGGAGGGGGAACATTCAGTACTTC
TRBV11-1	14	TRBJ2-2	NA	NA	CASSLVLSTGELFF	TGTGCCAGCAGCTTAGTTCTATCCACCGGGGAGCTGTTTTTT
TRBV4-2	16	TRBJ2-7	NA	NA	CASSQEGLALSYEQYF	TGTGCCAGCAGCCAAGAAGGGCTAGCCCTGTCCTACGAGCAGTACTTC
TRBV7-3	16	TRBJ2-2	NA	NA	CASSPRSRGNTGELFF	TGTGCCAGCAGCCCCCGGTCCAGGGGAAACACCGGGGAGCTGTTTTTT
TRBV29-1	13	TRBJ1-2	TRBD1	NA	CSVTGQGNYGYTF	TGCAGCGTTACCGGACAGGGCAACTATGGCTACACCTTC
TRBV18	13	TRBJ1-2	NA	NA	CASSPDSAYGYTF	TGTGCCAGCTCACCTGACAGCGCCTATGGCTACACCTTC
TRBV6-5	14	TRBJ1-1	NA	NA	CASPSSTTGSEAFF	TGTGCCAGCCCATCGTCCACCACCGGGAGTGAAGCTTTCTTT
TRBV2	14	TRBJ1-5	TRBD1	NA	CASNAGTGYQPQHF	TGTGCCAGCAATGCGGGGACAGGGTATCAGCCCCAGCATTTT
TRBV6-6	15	TRBJ2-1	TRBD2	NA	CASSLIRTSGNEQFF	TGTGCCAGCAGTCTGATTCGGACTAGCGGCAATGAGCAGTTCTTC
TRBV11-3	16	TRBJ2-1	TRBD2	NA	CASSLGLAGVENEQFF	TGTGCCAGCAGCCTTGGACTAGCGGGAGTGGAGAATGAGCAGTTCTTC
TRBV7-2	15	TRBJ1-5	NA	few	CASSLAYGQNQPQHF	TGTGCCAGCAGCTTAGCGTATGGACAGAATCAGCCCCAGCATTTT
TRBV6-5	15	TRBJ2-7	NA	NA	CASSYIRGTSYEQYF	TGTGCCAGCAGTTATATCAGGGGAACCTCCTACGAGCAGTACTTC
TRBV19	15	TRBJ1-3	TRBD1	NA	CASTSQGGSGNTIYF	TGTGCCAGCACCTCCCAGGGGGGCTCTGGAAACACCATATATTTT